This T cell receptor beta chain is from a study of T-cell memory formation after mild COVID-19. Study-wide results and caveats: Clones that shrank (day 15 to 85) were balanced CD4/CD8, whereas later expanders leaned CD4+.

A note on this clonotype: Its antigen is still unknown.

Deletions cut 1 base from V and 4 bases from J, with 10 bases between. CDR3 size: 14 residues. Germline V gives CDR1 SGHTA, CDR2 FQGNSA. TCRdb re-analysed the 5' RACE reads in MiXCR, keeping a single row per CDR3 protein. The data contain 200,000 to 250,000 distinct CDR3 sequences, about 10% of them seen just once; the ten biggest clones take up roughly 3.2%. The material sequenced was PBMCs or a T cell subset sorted from them (not recorded which). The chain combines TRBV7-2 with TRBJ1-2; D unresolved. This TCR was sampled from a young man who had mild COVID-19 (a few samples of this study predate the infection). Cell type and time point are not known. CDR3 in DNA: TGTGCCAGCAGCTTAGGATTGGTCGGCTATGGCTACACCTTC. Its protein is CASSLGLVGYGYTF.